A few counts support the clone carrying this T cell receptor (beta chain). Antigen: not known. The data derive from a study of radiotherapy plus CTLA-4 blockade in lung cancer. Looking at the study overall: The study recorded objective responses in 15% to 20% of patients and disease control in 25% to 35%. Study outcomes and limitations: The best prediction of response reportedly came from early blood T cell clone dynamics, with interferon-beta. Blood-borne expansion of tumor-derived TCR clones followed radiotherapy plus ipilimumab.

CTLA-4 blockade using ipilimumab, together with focal radiation, was received by patients with chemo-refractory metastatic non-small-cell lung cancer. Germline V lookup: CDR1 MNHNY, CDR2 SVGAGI (reference sequence). The CDR3 extends over 14 amino acids. Trimming stripped 7 bases from V and 2 bases from J, with 15 bases between. Using immunoSEQ multiplex PCR, the repertoire was profiled, and TCRdb retains in-frame clones only, with some absent. The sample has tens of thousands of clones; roughly 71% are singletons. This TCR derives from a human donor with non-small cell lung cancer who had stable disease on radiotherapy plus ipilimumab. The chain is built from TRBV6-6 and TRBJ2-7; tentatively, D is TRBD1 or TRBD2 (5 bases each). The starting material was peripheral blood, obtained from a patient treated with radiotherapy plus ipilimumab. The CDR3 region is CASTNAGTTYEQYF. DNA for the CDR3: TGTGCCAGCACCAATGCCGGGACCACCTACGAGCAGTACTTC.